This T cell receptor (beta chain) was identified in a study of control samples from healthy donors and cancer patients. Losses at the gene ends were 3 bases for V and 5 bases for J; bases not matched to a gene: 4. This CDR3 comprises 14 residues. From germline, CDR1 is SGHTA and CDR2 FQGNSA. Using immunoSEQ multiplex PCR, the repertoire was profiled, and TCRdb retains in-frame clones only, with some absent. The table shows around 74,000 clones, with around 94% occurring only once. The receptor was derived from a woman aged 55-70 years in good health. Sequenced sample: blood. The chain links TRBV7-2 to TRBJ2-5, with 9 bases identical to TRBD1. In DNA form, the CDR3 reads TGTGCCAGCAGCTTTACAGGGGGCCGGGAGACCCAGTACTTC. Translated, it gives CASSFTGGRETQYF.